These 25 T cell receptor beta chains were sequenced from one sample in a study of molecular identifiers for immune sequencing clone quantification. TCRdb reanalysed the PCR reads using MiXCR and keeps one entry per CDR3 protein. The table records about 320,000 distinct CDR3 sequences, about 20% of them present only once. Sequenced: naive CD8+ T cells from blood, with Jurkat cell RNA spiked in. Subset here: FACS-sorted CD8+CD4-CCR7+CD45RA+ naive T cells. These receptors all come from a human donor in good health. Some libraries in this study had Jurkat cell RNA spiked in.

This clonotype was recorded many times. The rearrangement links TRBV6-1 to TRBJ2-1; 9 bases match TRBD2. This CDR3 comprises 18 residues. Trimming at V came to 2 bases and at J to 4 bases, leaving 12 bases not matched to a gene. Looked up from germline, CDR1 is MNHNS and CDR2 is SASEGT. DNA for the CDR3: TGTGCCAGCAGTGAAAGCACATTTAGCGGGGGCCTTTACAATGAGCAGTTCTTC. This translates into CASSESTFSGGLYNEQFF.

CDR3 sequence reads: CASSTAGLYTEAFF. CDR3 DNA: TGTGCCAGCAGCACCGCGGGACTGTACACTGAAGCTTTCTTT. The genes are TRBV12-3 or TRBV12-4 and TRBJ1-1; D is perhaps TRBD1 (5 bases). CDR3 size: 14 residues. Trimming stripped 6 bases from V and 3 bases from J, with 14 bases between.

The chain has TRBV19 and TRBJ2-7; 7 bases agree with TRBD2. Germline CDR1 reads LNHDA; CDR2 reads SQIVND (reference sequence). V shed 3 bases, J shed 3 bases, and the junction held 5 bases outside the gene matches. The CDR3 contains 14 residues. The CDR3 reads CASSMKREDYEQYF. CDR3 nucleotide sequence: TGTGCCAGTAGTATGAAGCGGGAAGACTACGAGCAGTACTTC.

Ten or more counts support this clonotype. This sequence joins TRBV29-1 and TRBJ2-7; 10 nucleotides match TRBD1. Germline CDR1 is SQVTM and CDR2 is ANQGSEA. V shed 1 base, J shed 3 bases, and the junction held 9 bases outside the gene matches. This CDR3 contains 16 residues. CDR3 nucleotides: TGCAGCGTTGAAGGCTCCGGGACAGGGGAAGGCTACGAGCAGTACTTC. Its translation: CSVEGSGTGEGYEQYF.

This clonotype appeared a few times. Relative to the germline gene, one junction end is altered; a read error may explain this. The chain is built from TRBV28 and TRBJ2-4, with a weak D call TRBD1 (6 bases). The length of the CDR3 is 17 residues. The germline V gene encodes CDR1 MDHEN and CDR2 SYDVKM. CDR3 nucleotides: TGTGCCAGCATTCCAGCCTTGGGGGCTGGGCCCAAAAGCATTCAGTACTTC. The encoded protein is CASIPALGAGPKSIQYF. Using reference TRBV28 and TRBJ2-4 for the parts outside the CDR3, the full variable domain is DVKVTQSSRYLVKRTGEKVFLECVQDMDHENMFWYRQDPGLGLRLIYFSYDVKMKEKGDIPEGYSVSREKKERFSLILESASTNQTSMYLCASIPALGAGPKSIQYFGAGTRLSVL.

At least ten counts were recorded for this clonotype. CDR3 sequence (DNA): TGTGCCAGCAGTTCTGCGGGAGGTTACCAAGAGACCCAGTACTTC. Translated: CASSSAGGYQETQYF. The rearrangement joins TRBV2 to TRBJ2-5, with 8 positions matching TRBD2. V shed 5 bases and J 0 bases; nucleotides not matched to a gene: 5. This CDR3 spans 15 amino acids. CDR1 and CDR2 (germline): SNHLY, FYNNEI.

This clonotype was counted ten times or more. The CDR3 protein is CASSSRWVEKLFF. In nucleotides, the CDR3 is TGTGCCAGCAGCTCACGTTGGGTTGAAAAACTGTTTTTT. This chain connects TRBV7-8 to TRBJ1-4, with no clear D. Germline V lookup: CDR1 SGHVS, CDR2 FQNEAQ. The CDR3 totals 13 residues. Trimming took off 4 bases at V and 7 bases at J, with 10 bases between the two ends.

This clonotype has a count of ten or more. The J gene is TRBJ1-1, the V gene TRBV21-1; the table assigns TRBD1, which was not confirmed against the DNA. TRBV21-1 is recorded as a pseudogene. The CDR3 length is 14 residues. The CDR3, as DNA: TGTGCCAGCAGCACCCACAGGTTTATCCCTGAAGCTTTCTTT. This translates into CASSTHRFIPEAFF.

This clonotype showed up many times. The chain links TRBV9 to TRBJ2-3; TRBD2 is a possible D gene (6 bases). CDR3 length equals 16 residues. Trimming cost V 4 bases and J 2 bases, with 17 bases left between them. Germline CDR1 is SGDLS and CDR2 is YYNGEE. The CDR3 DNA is TGTGCCAGCAGCCCCACTCGGGACTTCCCCACAGATACGCAGTATTTT. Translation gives CASSPTRDFPTDTQYF.

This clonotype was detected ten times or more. The CDR3 here is CASSYTDYSEETQYF. The CDR3 DNA follows: TGTGCCAGCAGTTACACGGACTACTCGGAAGAGACCCAGTACTTC. The chain carries TRBV6-2 or TRBV6-3 and TRBJ2-5, with TRBD2 as a possible D gene (6 bases). V shed 2 bases and J shed 3 bases, with 13 bases lying between them. CDR3 size: 15 residues. The germline gives CDR1 MNHEY, CDR2 SVGEGT.

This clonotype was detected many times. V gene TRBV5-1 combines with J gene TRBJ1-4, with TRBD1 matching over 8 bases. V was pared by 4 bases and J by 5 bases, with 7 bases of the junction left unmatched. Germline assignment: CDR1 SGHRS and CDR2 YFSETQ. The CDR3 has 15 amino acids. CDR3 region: CASSGGTGPNEKLFF. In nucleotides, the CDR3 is TGCGCCAGCAGCGGAGGGACAGGACCCAATGAAAAACTGTTTTTT.

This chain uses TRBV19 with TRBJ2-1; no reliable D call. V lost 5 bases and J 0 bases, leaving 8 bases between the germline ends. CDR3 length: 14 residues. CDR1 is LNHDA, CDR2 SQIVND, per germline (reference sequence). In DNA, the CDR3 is TGTGCCAGTAGTGAGGATGACTCCTACAATGAGCAGTTCTTC. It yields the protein CASSEDDSYNEQFF. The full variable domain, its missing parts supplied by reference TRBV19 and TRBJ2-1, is DGGITQSPKYLFRKEGQNVTLSCEQNLNHDAMYWYRQDPGQGLRLIYYSQIVNDFQKGDIAEGYSVSREKKESFPLTVTSAQKNPTAFYLCASSEDDSYNEQFFGPGTRLTVL.

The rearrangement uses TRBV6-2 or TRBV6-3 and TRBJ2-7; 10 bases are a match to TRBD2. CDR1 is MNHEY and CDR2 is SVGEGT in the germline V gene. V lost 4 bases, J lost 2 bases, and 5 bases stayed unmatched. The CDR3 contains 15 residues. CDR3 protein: CASSSPGLATYEQYF. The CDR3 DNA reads TGTGCCAGCAGTTCTCCGGGACTAGCGACCTACGAGCAGTACTTC.

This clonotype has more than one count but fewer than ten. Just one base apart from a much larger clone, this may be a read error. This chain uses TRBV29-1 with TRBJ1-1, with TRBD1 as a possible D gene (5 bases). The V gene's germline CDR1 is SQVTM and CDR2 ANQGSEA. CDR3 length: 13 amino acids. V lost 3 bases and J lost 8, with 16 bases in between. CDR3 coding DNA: TGCAGCGTTGACCGGGGGGAGAGGAAAGAAGCTTTCTTT. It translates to CSVDRGERKEAFF.

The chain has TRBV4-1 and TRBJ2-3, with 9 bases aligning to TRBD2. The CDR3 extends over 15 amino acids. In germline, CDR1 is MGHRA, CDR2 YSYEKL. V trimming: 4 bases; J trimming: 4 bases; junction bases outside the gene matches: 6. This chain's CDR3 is CASSRAGLAADTQYF. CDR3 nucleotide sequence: TGCGCCAGCAGCCGGGCGGGACTAGCAGCAGATACGCAGTATTTT.

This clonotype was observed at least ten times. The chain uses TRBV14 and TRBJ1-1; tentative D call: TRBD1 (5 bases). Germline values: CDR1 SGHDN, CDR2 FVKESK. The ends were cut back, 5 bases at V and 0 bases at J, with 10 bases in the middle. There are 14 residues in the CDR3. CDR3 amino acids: CASSSGSVNTEAFF. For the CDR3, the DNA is TGTGCCAGCAGCTCAGGGTCGGTGAACACTGAAGCTTTCTTT.

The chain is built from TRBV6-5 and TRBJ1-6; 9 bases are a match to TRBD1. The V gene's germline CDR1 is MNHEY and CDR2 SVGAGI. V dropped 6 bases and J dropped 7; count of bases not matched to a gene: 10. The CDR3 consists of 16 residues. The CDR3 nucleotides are TGTGCCAGCAGCGGCTACGGGACAGGGTCAAATTCACCCCTCCACTTT. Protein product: CASSGYGTGSNSPLHF.

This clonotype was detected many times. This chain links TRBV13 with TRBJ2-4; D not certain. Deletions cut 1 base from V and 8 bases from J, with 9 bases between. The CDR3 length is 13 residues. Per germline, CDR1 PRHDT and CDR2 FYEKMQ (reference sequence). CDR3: CASSLERSYIQYF. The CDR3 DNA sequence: TGTGCCAGCAGCTTAGAAAGGTCCTACATTCAGTACTTC.

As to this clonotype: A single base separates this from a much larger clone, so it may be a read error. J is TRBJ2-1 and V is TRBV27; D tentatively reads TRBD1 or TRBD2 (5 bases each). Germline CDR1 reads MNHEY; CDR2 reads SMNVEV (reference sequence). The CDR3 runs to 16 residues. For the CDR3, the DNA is TGTGCCTGCAGCCAACTAGGGGTGAGCTCCTACAATGAGCAGTTCTTC. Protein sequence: CACSQLGVSSYNEQFF.

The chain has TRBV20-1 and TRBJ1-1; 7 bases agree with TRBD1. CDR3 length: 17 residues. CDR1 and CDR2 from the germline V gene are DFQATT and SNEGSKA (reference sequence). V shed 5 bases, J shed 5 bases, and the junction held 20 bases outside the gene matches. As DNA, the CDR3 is TGCAGTGCTTCTCCAACCGGGACAGAACACGCCGTAACTGAAGCTTTCTTT. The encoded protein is CSASPTGTEHAVTEAFF.

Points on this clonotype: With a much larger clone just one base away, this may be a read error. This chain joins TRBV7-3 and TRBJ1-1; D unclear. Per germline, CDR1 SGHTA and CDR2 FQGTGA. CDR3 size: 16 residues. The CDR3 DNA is TGTGCCAGCAGCTTAACCGGGCCGGGGTCTCGAACTGAAGCTTCCTTT. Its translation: CASSLTGPGSRTEASF.

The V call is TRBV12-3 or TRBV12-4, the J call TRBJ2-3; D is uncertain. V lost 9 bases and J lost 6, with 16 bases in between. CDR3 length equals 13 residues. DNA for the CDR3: TGTGCCAGTCAAGGGTCTACCGAGGATACGCAGTATTTT. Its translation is CASQGSTEDTQYF.

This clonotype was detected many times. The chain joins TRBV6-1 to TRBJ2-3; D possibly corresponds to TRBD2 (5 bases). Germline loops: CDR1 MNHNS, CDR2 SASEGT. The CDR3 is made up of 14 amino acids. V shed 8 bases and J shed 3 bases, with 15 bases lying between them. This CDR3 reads CASDGEVVTDTQYF. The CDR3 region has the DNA TGTGCCAGCGACGGGGAAGTTGTTACAGATACGCAGTATTTT.

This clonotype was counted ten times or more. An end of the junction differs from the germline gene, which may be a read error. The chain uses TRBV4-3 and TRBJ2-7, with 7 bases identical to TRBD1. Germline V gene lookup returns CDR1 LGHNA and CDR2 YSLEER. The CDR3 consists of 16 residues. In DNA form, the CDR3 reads TGCGCCAGCAGACAAGACGCCCGGACAGGCTCCTACGAGCAGTACTTC. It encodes CASRQDARTGSYEQYF.

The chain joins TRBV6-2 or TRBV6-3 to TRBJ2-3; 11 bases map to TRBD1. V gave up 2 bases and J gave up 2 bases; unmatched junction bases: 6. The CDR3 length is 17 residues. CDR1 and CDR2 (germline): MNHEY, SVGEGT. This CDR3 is CASSYSRTGGHTDTQYF. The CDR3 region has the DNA TGTGCCAGCAGTTACAGCCGGACAGGGGGCCACACAGATACGCAGTATTTT.